These 9 T cell receptor beta chains came from one sample sequenced in a study of OX40 agonist ivuxolimab in advanced cancers. The assay was immunoSEQ multiplex PCR, and TCRdb's table has in-frame clones only and misses some. This sample has tens of thousands of clones, with 85% to 90% found just once. This sample comprised CD4+ or CD8+ T cells sorted from blood, obtained in a trial of the OX40 agonist ivuxolimab. These receptors all stem from an adult with an advanced solid tumor such as melanoma, head and neck, liver or kidney cancer.

The rearrangement joins TRBV19 to TRBJ2-7; a possible D gene is TRBD2 (6 bases). V was clipped by 3 bases and J by 4 bases, with 10 bases between them. This CDR3 spans 13 amino acids. From germline, CDR1 is LNHDA and CDR2 SQIVND (reference sequence). The CDR3, as DNA: TGTGCCAGTAGTATCGGGGGTGGATACGAGCAGTACTTC. This gives the protein CASSIGGGYEQYF.

The chain recombines TRBV7-2 with TRBJ2-7, with D possibly TRBD2 on 5 matching bases. The CDR3 is 14 amino acids. CDR1 SGHTA and CDR2 FQGNSA come from the germline V gene. V gave up 2 bases and J gave up 6 bases, with 14 bases separating them. The CDR3 protein is CASSLLWEKGEQYF. DNA for the CDR3: TGTGCCAGCAGCTTATTATGGGAGAAAGGCGAGCAGTACTTC. The variable domain in full, completed from reference TRBV7-2 and TRBJ2-7, reads GAGVSQSPSNKVTEKGKDVELRCDPISGHTALYWYRQSLGQGLEFLIYFQGNSAPDKSGLPSDRFSAERTGGSVSTLTIQRTQQEDSAVYLCASSLLWEKGEQYFGPGTRLTVT.

The gene calls are TRBV7-8 and TRBJ1-1; D ambiguous. Looked up from germline, CDR1 is SGHVS and CDR2 is FQNEAQ. The V end lost 4 bases, the J end lost 0 bases, and 24 bases lay between the germline ends. This CDR3 is built from 19 residues. CDR3 nucleotides: TGTGCCAGCAGCTACCGTACGGGAGTGACCCGAGGGCTGAACACTGAAGCTTTCTTT. This encodes CASSYRTGVTRGLNTEAFF.

The chain's CDR3 is CASNLADEQYF. DNA for the CDR3: TGTGCCAGCAACCTAGCGGACGAGCAGTACTTC. The rearrangement joins TRBV6-6 to TRBJ2-7, with 7 bases identical to TRBD2. Per the germline V gene, CDR1 is MNHNY and CDR2 is SVGAGI (reference sequence). The V segment lost 7 bases and the J segment 5 bases; nucleotides outside the gene matches: 2. CDR3 size: 11 residues.

This clone has a single count. The chain joins TRBV4-2 to TRBJ2-7, with D perhaps TRBD1 (6 bases). This CDR3 spans 14 amino acids. The V gene lost 5 bases and the J gene lost 5 bases, with 16 bases spanning the gap. In germline, CDR1 is LGHNA, CDR2 YNFKEQ. CDR3 nucleotide sequence: TGTGCCAGCAGCGGCCTACAGGGCGGCGACGAGCAGTACTTC. Residues: CASSGLQGGDEQYF.

The rearrangement joins TRBV2 to TRBJ2-1, with unresolved D. The CDR3 sequence is 14 residues long. Trimming removed 4 bases from V and 9 bases from J, with 16 bases in between. The germline CDR1 and CDR2 sequences are SNHLY and FYNNEI. CDR3 protein: CASSVLYSALEQFF. In DNA form, the CDR3 reads TGTGCCAGCAGTGTTTTATACTCAGCGCTTGAGCAGTTCTTC.

The J gene is TRBJ2-5, the V gene TRBV5-1, with 8 bases aligning to TRBD1. The CDR3 is 13 residues long. CDR1 and CDR2 from the germline V gene are SGHRS and YFSETQ. J lost 1 base, V lost 7 bases, and 3 bases had no gene match. The CDR3 reads CASAQGGQETQYF. CDR3 nucleotide sequence: TGCGCCAGCGCACAGGGGGGCCAAGAGACCCAGTACTTC.

This chain links TRBV28 with TRBJ2-3; 8 nucleotides line up with TRBD2. Germline CDR1 MDHEN, CDR2 SYDVKM. J lost 8 bases, V lost 6 bases, and 19 bases had no gene match. The CDR3 length is 17 residues. The CDR3 sequence: CASSNGDFSGVEVTQYF. The CDR3 region has the DNA TGTGCCAGCAGCAATGGGGATTTTAGCGGGGTAGAGGTTACGCAGTATTTT.

This chain joins TRBV7-8 and TRBJ2-7; 9 bases fit TRBD1. With V trimmed by 5 bases and J by 2 bases, 4 bases remained unmatched. CDR3 length: 14 amino acids. Germline CDR1 reads SGHVS; CDR2 reads FQNEAQ. CDR3 nucleotide sequence: TGTGCCAGCAGCCCGGGACAGGGACCCTACGAGCAGTACTTC. Encoded protein: CASSPGQGPYEQYF.